A selection of T cell receptor beta chains follows, all from one sample in a study of blood T cell repertoires in COVID-19. Sequencing was performed with immunoSEQ multiplex PCR; in TCRdb, only in-frame clones are kept and a portion is missing. The sample carries roughly 220,000 clones, about nine tenths recorded once. The material sequenced was PBMCs or T cells enriched from blood (not recorded which). The receptors here all came from a woman in her twenties or thirties who had recovered from COVID-19. Both conserved end residues are part of each CDR3. The D gene is left open where the match is weak. Rows may omit the clone size; those that give it use once, few, many or a size class.

D gene | J gene | clone size | V gene | CDR3 DNA | CDR3 protein
- | TRBJ1-1 | - | TRBV5-1 | TGCGCCAGCAGCTTAATAGAGAACACTGAAGCTTTCTTT | CASSLIENTEAFF
- | TRBJ2-2 | few | TRBV25-1 | TGTGCCAGCAGCCAGGGTCACACCGGGGAGCTGTTTTTT | CASSQGHTGELFF
TRBD2 | TRBJ2-3 | once | TRBV5-4 | TGTGCCAGCAGCTTGGCTCTAGCGGGGACAGATACGCAGTATTTT | CASSLALAGTDTQYF
- | TRBJ2-2 | - | TRBV6-5 | TGTGCCAGCAGTTCGGACAGGAACACCGGGGAGCTGTTTTTT | CASSSDRNTGELFF
- | TRBJ1-1 | once | TRBV9 | TGTGCCAGCAGCCAATCCAGGGACACTGAAGCTTTCTTT | CASSQSRDTEAFF
- | TRBJ1-3 | - | TRBV6-1 | TGTGCCAGCAGTGAGAGACATCTCCAGATATTCTCTGGAAACACCATATATTTT | CASSERHLQIFSGNTIYF
TRBD1 | TRBJ1-1 | - | TRBV7-3 | TGTGCCAGCAGCTCACAGGGGTACACTGAAGCTTTCTTT | CASSSQGYTEAFF
- | TRBJ1-2 | - | TRBV12-3/TRBV12-4 | TGTGCCAGCAGCGAACGATCATGGGGCGGCTACACCTTC | CASSERSWGGYTF
TRBD1 | TRBJ2-7 | - | TRBV7-9 | TGTGCCAGCAGCTTAGTGCAGGGGGCGAGTTACGAGCAGTACTTC | CASSLVQGASYEQYF
- | TRBJ1-2 | once | TRBV29-1 | TGCAGCGTCGAGGGGACACTGCCCGGCTACACCTTC | CSVEGTLPGYTF
- | TRBJ2-2 | - | TRBV5-6 | TGTGCCAGCAGCTCAATCGATCGCGTGAACACCGGGGAGCTGTTTTTT | CASSSIDRVNTGELFF
TRBD1 | TRBJ2-7 | - | TRBV12-3/TRBV12-4 | TGTGCCAGCGATAGTCGGGACAGCGACGAGCAGTACTTC | CASDSRDSDEQYF
TRBD1 | TRBJ2-6 | - | TRBV19 | TGTGCCAGTAGTATCTCGAAACAGGGGGCTGGGGCCAACGTCCTGACTTTC | CASSISKQGAGANVLTF
TRBD2 | TRBJ2-1 | - | TRBV5-4 | TGTGCCAGCAGCTTTAGTGTAGCGGGGTACAATGAGCAGTTCTTC | CASSFSVAGYNEQFF
- | TRBJ1-5 | - | TRBV28 | TGTGCCACCAAAGGGGTGCAGCCCCAGCATTTT | CATKGVQPQHF
- | TRBJ1-2 | - | TRBV10-3 | TGTGCCATCAGTGGACGGGAAAGCTATGGCTACACCTTC | CAISGRESYGYTF
- | TRBJ1-1 | - | TRBV15 | TGTGCCACCAGCAGATTTGGACAGAACACTGAAGCTTTCTTT | CATSRFGQNTEAFF
- | TRBJ1-5 | few | TRBV21-1 | TGTGCCAGCAGCCCAACCGGGACAGGAGATCAGCCCCAGCATTTT | CASSPTGTGDQPQHF
TRBD2 | TRBJ2-3 | - | TRBV9 | TGTGCCAGCAGCCCTAGCGGTTTCACAGATACGCAGTATTTT | CASSPSGFTDTQYF
- | TRBJ2-7 | - | TRBV5-6 | TGTGCCAGCAGCTTGGGGCGGGACGTCTCCTACGAGCAGTACTTC | CASSLGRDVSYEQYF
- | TRBJ2-1 | - | TRBV4-3 | TGCGCCAGCAGCCAAGACCGAATTCAGGGGGGAGCCAACAATGAGCAGTTCTTC | CASSQDRIQGGANNEQFF
- | TRBJ1-2 | - | TRBV7-2 | TGTGCCAGCAGCCCCCAGAGGGTGGGGGGGCGTTATGGCTACACCTTC | CASSPQRVGGRYGYTF
- | TRBJ2-5 | - | TRBV7-9 | TGTGCCAGCAGCCCGACCTATGCGGGGGAGACCCAGTACTTC | CASSPTYAGETQYF
TRBD1 | TRBJ2-4 | once | TRBV6-1 | TGTGCCAGCAGTGAGGGTGAGACAGGGAGGTACTTC | CASSEGETGRYF
TRBD1 | TRBJ2-1 | - | TRBV6-5 | TGTGCCAGCAGTTACTTGCGGACAGGGGTGTACAATGAGCAGTTCTTC | CASSYLRTGVYNEQFF
- | TRBJ1-2 | - | TRBV6-5 | TGTGCCAGCAGCAAGGAATCGGGGATGTACTATGGCTACACCTTC | CASSKESGMYYGYTF
TRBD1 | TRBJ1-5 | - | TRBV5-1 | TGCGCCAGCAGCTATCCGGCGGACAGGGGCATTCAAGAGCCCCAGCATTTT | CASSYPADRGIQEPQHF
- | TRBJ1-2 | once | TRBV6-4 | TGTGCCAGCAGTGACTCGGGGGCCCCGGATGGCTACACCTTC | CASSDSGAPDGYTF
- | TRBJ2-2 | - | TRBV5-1 | TGCGCCAGCAGCTTATCCGGGACAAACACCGGGGAGCTGTTTTTT | CASSLSGTNTGELFF
- | TRBJ2-5 | - | TRBV4-3 | TGCGCCAGCAGCCAAGAAGGGGCCCCGCAAGAGACCCAGTACTTC | CASSQEGAPQETQYF
- | TRBJ1-1 | - | TRBV7-6 | TGTGCCAGCAGCTTTAATCTTGTTCAGGGGAACACTGAAGCTTTCTTT | CASSFNLVQGNTEAFF